The 16 T cell receptor beta chains in this list originate from one sample, sequenced in a study of blood T cell repertoires in COVID-19. Using immunoSEQ multiplex PCR, the repertoire was profiled, and TCRdb retains in-frame clones only, with some absent. The repertoire holds about 160,000 clones, with about 81% as singletons. The sample was peripheral blood. The receptors derive from a man between 60 and 70 years old with active or convalescent COVID-19.

This chain uses TRBV10-3 with TRBJ2-1, with 9 bases aligning to TRBD2. The germline CDR1 and CDR2 sequences are ENHRY and SYGVKD. CDR3 length: 15 residues. The trim removed 3 bases at V and 3 bases at J, leaving 3 bases unmatched. The CDR3 coding sequence is TGTGCCATCAGTGACAAAGCGGGAGGCTACAATGAGCAGTTCTTC. It codes for CAISDKAGGYNEQFF.

The chain recombines TRBV5-1 with TRBJ2-6, with D perhaps TRBD1 (5 bases). V lost 0 bases and J lost 0, with 7 bases in between. This CDR3 has 16 amino acids. Looked up from germline, CDR1 is SGHRS and CDR2 is YFSETQ. CDR3 protein: CASSLDRPSGANVLTF. For the CDR3, the DNA is TGCGCCAGCAGCTTGGACAGGCCCTCTGGGGCCAACGTCCTGACTTTC.

This chain links TRBV5-8 with TRBJ2-1; TRBD2 matches 12 bases. Germline loops: CDR1 SGHTS, CDR2 YDEGEE. With V trimmed by 0 bases and J by 12 bases, 10 bases remained unmatched. This CDR3 has 16 amino acids. CDR3 nucleotides: TGTGCCAGCAGCTTGGGGGCTAGCGGGGGGGCCGGAACGCAGTTCTTC. It translates to CASSLGASGGAGTQFF. Full variable domain (remainder filled in from reference TRBV5-8 and TRBJ2-1): EAGVTQSPTHLIKTRGQQATLRCSPISGHTSVYWYQQALGLGLQFLLWYDEGEERNRGNFPPRFSGRQFPNYSSELNVNALELEDSALYLCASSLGASGGAGTQFFGPGTRLTVL.

The CDR3, as DNA: TGTGCCAGCAGCCTCGGGACAGGGGTCTCCACTGAAGCTTTCTTT. It is translated as CASSLGTGVSTEAFF. The rearrangement joins TRBV3-1 (or the pseudogene TRBV3-2) to TRBJ1-1; TRBD1 matches at 10 bases. Germline values: CDR1 LGHDT, CDR2 YNNKEL (reference sequence). This CDR3 is 15 amino acids long. With V trimmed by 4 bases and J by 4 bases, 6 bases remained unmatched.

The chain joins TRBV5-8 to TRBJ2-2; D call uncertain. The CDR3 has 14 residues. The germline V gene encodes CDR1 SGHTS and CDR2 YDEGEE. The ends were cut back, 4 bases at V and 4 bases at J, with 11 bases in the middle. The DNA of the CDR3 is TGTGCCAGCAGCCCCGGCGGAATCACCGGGGAGCTGTTTTTT. The encoded protein is CASSPGGITGELFF. Drawing the rest from reference TRBV5-8 and TRBJ2-2, the complete variable domain is EAGVTQSPTHLIKTRGQQATLRCSPISGHTSVYWYQQALGLGLQFLLWYDEGEERNRGNFPPRFSGRQFPNYSSELNVNALELEDSALYLCASSPGGITGELFFGEGSRLTVL.

This chain connects TRBV5-4 to TRBJ2-1, with TRBD2 identical over 11 bases. The J segment lost 11 bases and the V segment lost 3 bases, leaving 13 bases of the junction unmatched. The CDR3 loop spans 16 amino acids. Germline-derived CDR1 and CDR2 are SGHNT and YYREEE (reference sequence). The CDR3 spells CASSSLAGGPQPQQFF. The CDR3 DNA reads as TGTGCCAGCAGCTCTTTAGCGGGAGGGCCCCAGCCACAGCAGTTCTTC.

The gene calls are TRBV11-2 and TRBJ2-1, with 9 bases aligning to TRBD2. Germline lookup yields CDR1 SGHAT and CDR2 FQNNGV. The CDR3 has 16 amino acids. Trimming cost V 4 bases and J 4 bases; bases outside gene matches: 8. The CDR3 DNA follows: TGTGCCAGCAGCTCGCCGACTAGCGGAAATTACAATGAGCAGTTCTTC. Translation: CASSSPTSGNYNEQFF.

The chain employs TRBV12-5 and TRBJ2-7; no reliable D call. Trimming shortened V by 2 bases and J by 6 bases, and 8 bases separated the two germline ends. The CDR3 has 12 amino acids. CDR1 and CDR2 from the germline V gene are LGHNT and FRNRAP. For the CDR3, the DNA is TGTGCTAGTGGTTTGACAGAATTCGAGCAGTACTTC. Encoded protein: CASGLTEFEQYF.

The chain is built from TRBV9 and TRBJ2-2, with a weak D call TRBD2 (7 bases). Germline V gene sequence: CDR1 SGDLS, CDR2 YYNGEE. Trimming took off 7 bases at V and 6 bases at J, with 13 bases between the two ends. The CDR3 is 13 amino acids. The CDR3 loop reads CASGGGRAGELFF. CDR3 coding DNA: TGTGCCAGCGGGGGCGGGAGAGCCGGGGAGCTGTTTTTT.

The chain links TRBV2 to TRBJ1-1; 10 bases agree with TRBD1. CDR1 is SNHLY, CDR2 FYNNEI, per germline. The CDR3 totals 14 residues. J gave up 6 bases and V 5 bases, and 6 bases lay outside the gene matches. CDR3 sequence (DNA): TGTGCCAGCAGTTGGGACAGGGGTAGGTCTGAAGCTTTCTTT. Protein product: CASSWDRGRSEAFF.

The chain is built from TRBV19 and TRBJ2-7; 10 bases agree with TRBD2. Germline CDR1 and CDR2: LNHDA and SQIVND (reference sequence). The junction had 5 bases not matched to a gene; V was cut back by 4 bases and J by 2 bases. The CDR3 is 15 amino acids. The CDR3 coding sequence is TGTGCCAGTAGTACCGGGACTAGCGTGGCCTACGAGCAGTACTTC. Encoded protein: CASSTGTSVAYEQYF. The full variable domain, its missing parts supplied by reference TRBV19 and TRBJ2-7, is DGGITQSPKYLFRKEGQNVTLSCEQNLNHDAMYWYRQDPGQGLRLIYYSQIVNDFQKGDIAEGYSVSREKKESFPLTVTSAQKNPTAFYLCASSTGTSVAYEQYFGPGTRLTVT.

This clone was counted a few times. The rearrangement links TRBV6-5 to TRBJ1-5, with D tentatively TRBD1 (5 bases). This CDR3 has 15 amino acids. The germline V gene encodes CDR1 MNHEY and CDR2 SVGAGI. Trimming shortened V by 5 bases and J by 1 base, and 12 bases separated the two germline ends. CDR3 DNA sequence: TGTGCCAGCAGTCCCCAGGGTTGGAGCAATCAGCCCCAGCATTTT. This gives the protein CASSPQGWSNQPQHF.

V and J are TRBV5-6 and TRBJ1-4; D might be TRBD1 (6 bases). The CDR3 loop spans 16 amino acids. V lost 1 base and J 0 bases, leaving 10 bases between the germline ends. Germline loops: CDR1 SGHDT, CDR2 YYEEEE. CDR3 nucleotides: TGTGCCAGCAGCTTGTTGACAGGACCAACTAATGAAAAACTGTTTTTT. It translates to CASSLLTGPTNEKLFF.

DNA for the CDR3: TGTGCCAGCAGCTTAACTCGGGGATCGAACACTGAAGCTTTCTTT. This sequence encodes CASSLTRGSNTEAFF. The rearrangement uses TRBV7-3 and TRBJ1-1; D ambiguous. CDR3 length: 15 amino acids. CDR1 and CDR2 (germline): SGHTA, FQGTGA. V lost 0 bases and J lost 1, with 9 bases in between. Variable domain in full (rest from reference TRBV7-3 and TRBJ1-1): GAGVSQTPSNKVTEKGKYVELRCDPISGHTALYWYRQSLGQGPEFLIYFQGTGAADDSGLPNDRFFAVRPEGSVSTLKIQRTERGDSAVYLCASSLTRGSNTEAFFGQGTRLTVV.

The chain carries TRBV3-1 (or the pseudogene TRBV3-2) and TRBJ1-2, with 7 bases lining up with TRBD1. Germline CDR1 reads LGHDT; CDR2 reads YNNKEL (reference sequence). The CDR3 has 20 amino acids. The V gene end was trimmed by 0 bases and the J gene end by 4 bases; junction bases not matched to a gene: 20. This CDR3 reads CASSQEPYAAGGGYSYGYTF. DNA of the CDR3: TGTGCCAGCAGCCAAGAACCCTATGCGGCAGGGGGAGGATATAGCTATGGCTACACCTTC.

The chain employs TRBV7-9 and TRBJ1-2, with D unclear. Per the germline V gene, CDR1 is SEHNR and CDR2 is FQNEAQ (reference sequence). This CDR3 is 14 amino acids long. V was pared by 3 bases and J by 4 bases, with 12 bases between. As DNA, the CDR3 is TGTGCCAGCAGCTTCCAACAGATTACCTATGGCTACACCTTC. Translated, it gives CASSFQQITYGYTF.